The rows below give T cell receptor beta chains drawn from one sample of a study of blood T cell repertoires in COVID-19. Some clones are missing from TCRdb's copy, which holds only in-frame ones; the method was immunoSEQ multiplex PCR. The sample records roughly 260,000 clones, 86% being singletons. The sequencing sample was made of peripheral blood. Every receptor here comes from a man aged 40-50 years who had recovered from COVID-19. Both conserved end residues are trimmed from each CDR3. D genes are given only for firm matches.

J gene	D gene	V gene	CDR3 protein
TRBJ2-1	-	TRBV29-1	SVQKGSSYNEQF
TRBJ2-7	TRBD2	TRBV6-5	ASRPGGATYEQY
TRBJ2-1	TRBD2	TRBV9	ASSVVPAGGHEQF
TRBJ1-5	-	TRBV27	ASRFGGGNQPQH
TRBJ2-7	TRBD2	TRBV7-9	ASSPGVLAGDYEQY
TRBJ1-6	TRBD1	TRBV6-2/TRBV6-3	ASSYDRAYSPLH
TRBJ2-3	-	TRBV7-9	ASSLGRGLGTDTQY
TRBJ2-7	-	TRBV3-1/TRBV3-2	ASSQRGPEQY
TRBJ2-7	TRBD1	TRBV9	ASSVGQGRRYEQY
TRBJ2-5	-	TRBV11-3	ASSLDSGPGETQY